A selection of T cell receptor beta chains follows, all from one sample in a study of blood T cell repertoires in COVID-19. The protocol was immunoSEQ multiplex PCR, while the TCRdb copy is restricted to in-frame clones and leaves out a portion. The sample shows roughly 240,000 clones, approximately 90% of them seen only once. Sample: peripheral blood. Receptor source: a man between 18 and 29 years old with active or convalescent COVID-19. Each CDR3 is given with its conserved first and last residue. A D gene is named only where the DNA matches it firmly. Size is omitted from some rows. Given values are once, few, many or a class for expanded clones.

J gene,clone size,D gene,V gene,CDR3 DNA,CDR3 protein
TRBJ2-3,NA,NA,TRBV5-4,TGTGCCAGCAGCCCATTTAGGGGCTCGGGGGGCACAGATACGCAGTATTTT,CASSPFRGSGGTDTQYF
TRBJ2-2,NA,TRBD2,TRBV5-1,TGCGCCAGCTTTCCCGGGACTACGAACACCGGGGAGCTGTTTTTT,CASFPGTTNTGELFF
TRBJ1-1,NA,TRBD1,TRBV6-4,TGTGCCAGCAGTGCAACCGGGACAGAAGAAGCTTTCTTT,CASSATGTEEAFF
TRBJ1-1,NA,TRBD1,TRBV6-6,TGTGCCAGCAGCCAGGGGGGCCCATCCATGAACACTGAAGCTTTCTTT,CASSQGGPSMNTEAFF
TRBJ2-2,NA,TRBD1,TRBV2,TGTGCCGGGACAGGGACGGACACCGGGGAGCTGTTTTTT,CAGTGTDTGELFF
TRBJ1-2,NA,NA,TRBV28,TGTGCCAGCAGTGAGGGAGGAGGGGCTCGCGGCTACACCTTC,CASSEGGGARGYTF
TRBJ1-5,NA,NA,TRBV6-1,TGTGCCAGCAGTGAAACGGTAAGGGGTGGTCAGCCCCAGCATTTT,CASSETVRGGQPQHF
TRBJ1-2,once,NA,TRBV3-1/TRBV3-2,TGTGCCAGCAGCCAAGACAGGGGAGTTGGCTATGGCTACACCTTC,CASSQDRGVGYGYTF
TRBJ1-1,NA,NA,TRBV7-2,TGTGCCAGCAGCTTAGTGGGCGTGAACACTGAAGCTTTCTTT,CASSLVGVNTEAFF
TRBJ2-1,few,TRBD2,TRBV14,TGTGCCAGCAGCCCACTGAAACTAGCGGGAGGGGGCAATGAGCAGTTCTTC,CASSPLKLAGGGNEQFF
TRBJ2-7,once,TRBD2,TRBV9,TGTGCCAGCAGCGTAACTAGCGGGAACTACGAGCAGTACTTC,CASSVTSGNYEQYF
TRBJ2-1,NA,TRBD1,TRBV7-9,TGTGCCAGCAGCGGATACTTAACAGGGGGCAATGAGCAGTTCTTC,CASSGYLTGGNEQFF
TRBJ2-7,NA,NA,TRBV11-2,TGTGCCAGCAGCCTTGACAGCTACTATACCTACGAGCAGTACTTC,CASSLDSYYTYEQYF
TRBJ2-7,NA,NA,TRBV6-6,TGTGCCAGCAGTTACTCCCTCCCCCCCTACGAGCAGTACTTC,CASSYSLPPYEQYF
TRBJ2-7,NA,NA,TRBV24-1,TGTGCCACCAGTGATTTATTCGCCAGGGGTCTACCAAGCTCCTACGAGCAGTACTTC,CATSDLFARGLPSSYEQYF
TRBJ2-6,NA,NA,TRBV19,TGTGCCAGTAGGGATGAAGACACGAGATTCTCTGGGGCCAACGTCCTGACTTTC,CASRDEDTRFSGANVLTF
TRBJ1-4,NA,NA,TRBV28,TGTGCCAGCAAACTAGGGGTAGGGGGTAATGAAAAACTGTTTTTT,CASKLGVGGNEKLFF
TRBJ1-1,NA,NA,TRBV5-1,TGCGCCAGCAGCTCGACAGGTTTCGCCAAGGGGAACACTGAAGCTTTCTTT,CASSSTGFAKGNTEAFF
TRBJ2-1,once,TRBD1,TRBV11-3,TGTGCCAGCAGGGGCTCCGGGACAGGGGGCCGAGGAGATGAGCAGTTCTTC,CASRGSGTGGRGDEQFF
TRBJ2-3,NA,NA,TRBV30,TGTGCCTGGAGCGTGGGGGGAGATACGCAGTATTTT,CAWSVGGDTQYF
TRBJ1-1,NA,NA,TRBV5-1,TGCGCCAGCAGCTTGGCCGAGAGGAACACTGAAGCTTTCTTT,CASSLAERNTEAFF
TRBJ2-5,NA,TRBD2,TRBV28,TGTGCCAGCAGTCTATCTAGCGGGGGGGCCGCCCAAGAGACCCAGTACTTC,CASSLSSGGAAQETQYF
TRBJ2-5,NA,TRBD2,TRBV6-2/TRBV6-3,TGTGCCAGCAGTAGCCTTCGCGGGAGCGAAGAGACCCAGTACTTC,CASSSLRGSEETQYF
TRBJ2-5,NA,NA,TRBV11-2,TGTGCCAGCAGCTTAACGATTGAGGGGACCCAGTACTTC,CASSLTIEGTQYF
TRBJ1-4,NA,NA,TRBV7-8,TGTGCCAGCAGCTTAGACAGGAATAATGAAAAACTGTTTTTT,CASSLDRNNEKLFF
TRBJ2-7,NA,NA,TRBV7-2,TGTGCCAGCAGCTTAGGTTATCGGGAGCGAAATTACTACGAGCAGTACTTC,CASSLGYRERNYYEQYF
TRBJ2-3,few,TRBD2,TRBV7-2,TGTGCCAGCAGGACTAGCGGGAGGGCCATGGATACGCAGTATTTT,CASRTSGRAMDTQYF
TRBJ2-3,NA,TRBD1,TRBV5-4,TGTGCCAGCAGCTTGCCGCCGGGACAGGGCCAGAGGACGCAGTATTTT,CASSLPPGQGQRTQYF
TRBJ1-1,NA,NA,TRBV10-1,TGCGCCAGCAGTGGACAGACGAACACTGAAGCTTTCTTT,CASSGQTNTEAFF
TRBJ1-3,NA,TRBD1,TRBV3-1/TRBV3-2,TGTGCCAGCAGCCTCCGGGACAGGGGGTCAGATGCCGGAAACACCATATATTTT,CASSLRDRGSDAGNTIYF
TRBJ1-2,NA,TRBD1,TRBV6-6,TGTGCCAGCACGATGGGGGACAGCCTACGCTACACCTTC,CASTMGDSLRYTF